Listed below are T cell receptor beta chains from one sample, sequenced in a study of regulatory T cells in long-lasting Graves disease. One entry per CDR3 protein results from TCRdb running MiXCR on the multiplex PCR reads. Of approximately 350,000 distinct CDR3 sequences listed, approximately 12% are singletons. These data were likewise used in another study, on T cells in Graves' hyperthyroidism and ophthalmopathy.

The sample was peripheral blood mononuclear cells (PBMCs), taken at new diagnosis, from a patient treated with antithyroid drugs. These receptor sequences come from a woman in her late teens or twenties with Graves disease. The CDR3 runs from the conserved cysteine through the conserved F or W. A D gene is named only where the DNA matches it firmly. Clone size appears in some rows only: once, few, many, or a class for an expanded clone.

clone size	V gene	D gene	CDR3 length	J gene	CDR3 DNA	CDR3 protein
.	TRBV5-4	TRBD1	15	TRBJ1-1	TGTGCCAGCAGACCGGGAGGACAGGGGAACACTGAAGCTTTCTTT	CASRPGGQGNTEAFF
many	TRBV27	TRBD1	16	TRBJ2-7	TGTGCCAGCAGTCCCGGGGTAGGGGACAGAGAGTACGAGCAGTACTTC	CASSPGVGDREYEQYF
many	TRBV12-3/TRBV12-4	.	14	TRBJ1-1	TGTGCCAGCAGGGGACTCGCCGTCGGAACTGAAGCTTTCTTT	CASRGLAVGTEAFF
many	TRBV6-1	.	13	TRBJ2-6	TGTGCCAGCAGTAGGTCTGGGGCCAACGTCCTGACTTTC	CASSRSGANVLTF
.	TRBV28	.	13	TRBJ1-1	TGTGCCAGCAGTTACTCATCGGGCACTGGAGCTTTCTTT	CASSYSSGTGAFF
many	TRBV5-6	.	11	TRBJ2-1	TGTGCCAGCAGCGTCTCCAATGAGCAGTTCTTC	CASSVSNEQFF
many	TRBV28	.	15	TRBJ1-3	TGTGCCAGCAGCCGTCGAGGGATCTCTGGAAACACCATATATTTT	CASSRRGISGNTIYF
many	TRBV5-5	.	14	TRBJ2-2	TGTGCCAGCAGCTTGGAGATAAACACCGGGGAGCTGTTTTTT	CASSLEINTGELFF
many	TRBV29-1	.	11	TRBJ2-7	TGCAGCGTTGAGGCAGGATACGAGCAGTACTTC	CSVEAGYEQYF
few	TRBV6-9	.	14	TRBJ1-5	TGTGCCAGCAGTTACAGGGCGGGGGGGCAGCCCCAGCATTTT	CASSYRAGGQPQHF
many	TRBV12-5	.	13	TRBJ2-3	TGTGCTAGTGGTTCCCGGGGGCCAGATACGCAGTATTTT	CASGSRGPDTQYF
many	TRBV7-8	TRBD1	16	TRBJ1-1	TGTGCCAGCAGCTCTGGACAGGAGGAATCGAACACTGAAGCTTTCTTT	CASSSGQEESNTEAFF
many	TRBV6-2/TRBV6-3	.	12	TRBJ1-1	TGTGCCAGTGGACCAAAGCGGACTGAAGCTTTCTTT	CASGPKRTEAFF
many	TRBV9	.	12	TRBJ2-5	TGTGCCAGCAGCGTAGTTGAGGGGACCCAGTACTTC	CASSVVEGTQYF
many	TRBV20-1	TRBD1	14	TRBJ1-5	TGCAGTGCCACCGGACAGGGGGACCCGAAATCCCAGCATTTT	CSATGQGDPKSQHF
few	TRBV29-1	.	16	TRBJ1-2	TGCAGCGTTGAAGATCGTGGGGGAGACCCTAACTATGGCTACACCTTC	CSVEDRGGDPNYGYTF
.	TRBV9	TRBD2	17	TRBJ2-1	TGTGCCAGCAGCCCCCGCCTAGGTAGCGGGAGAAGGAATGAGCAGTTCTTC	CASSPRLGSGRRNEQFF
.	TRBV6-1	.	11	TRBJ1-4	TGTGCCAGCAGCCAAACTCAAGAACTGTTTTTT	CASSQTQELFF
many	TRBV18	TRBD2	16	TRBJ2-5	TGTGCCAGCTCACCCTTTCTCGCGGGAGAGCAAGAGACCCAGTACTTC	CASSPFLAGEQETQYF
many	TRBV20-1	.	13	TRBJ2-7	TGCAGTGCCCCGCGGACCGGCGCCCACGAGCAGTACTTC	CSAPRTGAHEQYF
.	TRBV12-3/TRBV12-4	.	10	TRBJ1-5	TGTGCCACCCCGTCAGAACCCCAGCATTTT	CATPSEPQHF
many	TRBV27	TRBD1	14	TRBJ1-1	TGTGCCAGCAGCATCGGACAGGCCCACACTGAAGCTTTCTTT	CASSIGQAHTEAFF
.	TRBV27	.	15	TRBJ2-1	TGTGCCAGCAGTTTAAGTCTGACAAACTACAATGAGCAGTTCTTC	CASSLSLTNYNEQFF
few	TRBV19	.	17	TRBJ2-1	TGTGCCAGTAGTATAGCGTTCGCAGGGCAGGTTACAGGTGAGCAGTTCTTC	CASSIAFAGQVTGEQFF
few	TRBV7-9	.	14	TRBJ1-2	TGTGCCAGCAGCTTTGACTACCCCCTCTATGGCTACACCTTC	CASSFDYPLYGYTF
many	TRBV12-3/TRBV12-4	.	17	TRBJ2-6	TGTGCCAGCAGTTTAGGGGACCGAAGGACCGGGGCCAACGTCCTGACTTTC	CASSLGDRRTGANVLTF
.	TRBV4-1	TRBD2	16	TRBJ2-3	TGCGCCAGCAGCCAAGACACTAGCGGGAGTTCAGATACGCAGTATTTT	CASSQDTSGSSDTQYF
many	TRBV27	TRBD1	14	TRBJ2-7	TGTGCCAGCAGTCCCGGGACAGGGGCTCGGGAGCAGTACTTC	CASSPGTGAREQYF
few	TRBV6-9	TRBD2	17	TRBJ2-1	TGTGCCAGCAGTTACACTAGCGGGAAGAGCTCCTACAATGAGCAGTTCTTC	CASSYTSGKSSYNEQFF
many	TRBV4-1	.	13	TRBJ1-1	TGCGCCAGCAGCCAAACAGGGCGGACTGAAGCTTTCTTT	CASSQTGRTEAFF
many	TRBV7-9	TRBD2	15	TRBJ2-1	TGTGCCAGCAGCTCTGCAAGCGGGAGCTACAATGAGCAGTTCTTC	CASSSASGSYNEQFF